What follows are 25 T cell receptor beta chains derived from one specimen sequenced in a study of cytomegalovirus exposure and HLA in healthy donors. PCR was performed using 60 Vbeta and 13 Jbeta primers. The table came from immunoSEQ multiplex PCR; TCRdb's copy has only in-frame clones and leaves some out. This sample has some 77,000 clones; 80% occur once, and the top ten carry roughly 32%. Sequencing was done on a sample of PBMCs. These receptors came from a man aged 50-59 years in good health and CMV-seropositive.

The CDR3 reads CASSLGAHSYEQYF. The CDR3 nucleotides read TGTGCCAGCAGCTTAGGTGCGCACTCCTACGAGCAGTACTTC. The rearrangement uses TRBV7-9 and TRBJ2-7; D not resolved. This CDR3 is built from 14 residues. Per germline, CDR1 SEHNR and CDR2 FQNEAQ (reference sequence). The ends were cut back, 1 base at V and 0 bases at J, with 7 bases in the middle.

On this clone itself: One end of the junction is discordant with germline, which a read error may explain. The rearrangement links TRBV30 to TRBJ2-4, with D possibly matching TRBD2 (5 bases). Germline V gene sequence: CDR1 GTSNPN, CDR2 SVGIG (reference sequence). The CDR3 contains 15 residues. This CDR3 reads CAWRPPGLAKNSQYF. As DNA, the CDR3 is TGTGCCTGGAGACCCCCGGGTCTAGCCAAAAACAGTCAGTACTTC.

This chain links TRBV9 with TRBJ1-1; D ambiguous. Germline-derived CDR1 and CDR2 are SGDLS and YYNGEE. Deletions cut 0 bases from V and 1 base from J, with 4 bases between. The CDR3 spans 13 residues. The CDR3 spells CASSVAGNTEAFF. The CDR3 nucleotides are TGTGCCAGCAGCGTAGCAGGGAACACTGAAGCTTTCTTT.

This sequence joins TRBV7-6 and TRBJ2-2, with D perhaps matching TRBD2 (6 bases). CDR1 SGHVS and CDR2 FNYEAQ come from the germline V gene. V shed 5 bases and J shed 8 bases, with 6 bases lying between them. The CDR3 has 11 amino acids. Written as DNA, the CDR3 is TGTGCCAGCAGCGCGGGGGGGGAGCTGTTTTTT. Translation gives CASSAGGELFF.

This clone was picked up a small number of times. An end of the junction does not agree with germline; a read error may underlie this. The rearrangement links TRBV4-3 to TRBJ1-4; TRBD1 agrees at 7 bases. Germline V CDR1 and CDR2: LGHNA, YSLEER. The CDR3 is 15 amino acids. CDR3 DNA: TGCGCCAGCACCCAAGCGGGACAGCCTAATGAAAAACTGTTTTTT. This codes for CASTQAGQPNEKLFF.

The CDR3 spells CAISEDTTIYEQYF. The CDR3 nucleotides read TGTGCCATCAGTGAGGATACTACTATCTACGAGCAGTACTTC. The genes are TRBV10-3 and TRBJ2-7; no reliable D call. This CDR3 spans 14 amino acids. Trimming left V 2 bases short and J 3 bases short, with 11 bases between. Germline V gene data show CDR1 as ENHRY and CDR2 as SYGVKD.

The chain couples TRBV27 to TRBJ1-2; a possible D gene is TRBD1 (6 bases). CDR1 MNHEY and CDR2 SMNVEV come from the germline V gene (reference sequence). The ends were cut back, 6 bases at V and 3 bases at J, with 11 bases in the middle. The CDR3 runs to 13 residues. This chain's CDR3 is CASRLQGDYGYTF. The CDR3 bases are TGTGCCAGCAGATTACAGGGTGACTATGGCTACACCTTC.

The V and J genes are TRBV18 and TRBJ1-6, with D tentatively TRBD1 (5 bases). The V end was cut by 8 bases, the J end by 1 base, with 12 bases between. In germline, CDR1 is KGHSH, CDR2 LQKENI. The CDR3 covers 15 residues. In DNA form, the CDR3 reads TGTGCCAGCAGGCTGGGGGGTTCCTATAATTCACCCCTCCACTTT. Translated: CASRLGGSYNSPLHF.

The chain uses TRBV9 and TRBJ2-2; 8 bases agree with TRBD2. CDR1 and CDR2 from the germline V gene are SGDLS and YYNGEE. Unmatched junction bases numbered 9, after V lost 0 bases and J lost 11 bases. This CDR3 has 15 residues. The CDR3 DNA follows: TGTGCCAGCAGCGTAGGGGTTAGCGGGATCAGCGAGCTGTTTTTT. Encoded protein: CASSVGVSGISELFF.

Written as DNA, the CDR3 is TGTGCCAGCAGCTTAGGTGGCTCGGGAGATGAGACCCAGTACTTC. Translating gives CASSLGGSGDETQYF. The chain couples TRBV11-3 to TRBJ2-5; D is possibly TRBD2 (6 bases). Germline-derived CDR1 and CDR2 are SGHNT and YENEEA. Trimming stripped 1 base from V and 5 bases from J, with 14 bases between. This CDR3 region has 15 residues. Supplemented by reference TRBV11-3 and TRBJ2-5, the full variable domain reads EAGVVQSPRYKIIEKKQPVAFWCNPISGHNTLYWYLQNLGQGPELLIRYENEEAVDDSQLPKDRFSAERLKGVDSTLKIQPAELGDSAVYLCASSLGGSGDETQYFGPGTRLLVL.

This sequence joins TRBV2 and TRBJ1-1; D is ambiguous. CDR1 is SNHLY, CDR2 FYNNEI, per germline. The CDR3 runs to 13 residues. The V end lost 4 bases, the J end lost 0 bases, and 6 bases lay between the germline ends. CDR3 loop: CASSGYLNTEAFF. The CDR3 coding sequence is TGTGCCAGCAGTGGCTACCTGAACACTGAAGCTTTCTTT.

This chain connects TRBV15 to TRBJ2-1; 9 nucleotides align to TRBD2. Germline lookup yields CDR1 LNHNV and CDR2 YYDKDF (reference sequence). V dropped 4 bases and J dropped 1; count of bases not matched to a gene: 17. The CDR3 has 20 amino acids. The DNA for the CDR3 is TGTGCCACCAGCACTTCTCCCCGGGCTAGCGGGATTCTTTCCTACAATGAGCAGTTCTTC. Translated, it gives CATSTSPRASGILSYNEQFF. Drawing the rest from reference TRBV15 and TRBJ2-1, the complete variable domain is DAMVIQNPRYQVTQFGKPVTLSCSQTLNHNVMYWYQQKSSQAPKLLFHYYDKDFNNEADTPDNFQSRRPNTSFCFLDIRSPGLGDTAMYLCATSTSPRASGILSYNEQFFGPGTRLTVL.

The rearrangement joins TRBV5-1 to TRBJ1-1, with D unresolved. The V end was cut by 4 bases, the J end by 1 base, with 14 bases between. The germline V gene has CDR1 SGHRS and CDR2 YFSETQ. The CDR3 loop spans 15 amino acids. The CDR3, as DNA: TGCGCCAGCAGCCTTGCCGGGAGCTCGAACACTGAAGCTTTCTTT. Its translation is CASSLAGSSNTEAFF. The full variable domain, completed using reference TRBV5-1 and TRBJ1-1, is KAGVTQTPRYLIKTRGQQVTLSCSPISGHRSVSWYQQTPGQGLQFLFEYFSETQRNKGNFPGRFSGRQFSNSRSEMNVSTLELGDSALYLCASSLAGSSNTEAFFGQGTRLTVV.

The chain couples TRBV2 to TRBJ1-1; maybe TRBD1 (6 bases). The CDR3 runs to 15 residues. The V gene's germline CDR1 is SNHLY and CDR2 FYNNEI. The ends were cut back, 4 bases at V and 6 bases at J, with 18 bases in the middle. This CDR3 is CASSGIEGVFAEAFF. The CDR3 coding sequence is TGTGCCAGCAGTGGGATCGAGGGGGTGTTCGCTGAAGCTTTCTTT.

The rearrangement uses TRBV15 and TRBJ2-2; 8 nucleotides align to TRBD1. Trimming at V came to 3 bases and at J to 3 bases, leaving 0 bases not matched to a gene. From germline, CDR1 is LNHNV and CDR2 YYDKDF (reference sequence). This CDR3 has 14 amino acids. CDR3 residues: CATSRTGDTGELFF. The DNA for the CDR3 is TGTGCCACCAGCAGGACAGGGGACACCGGGGAGCTGTTTTTT.

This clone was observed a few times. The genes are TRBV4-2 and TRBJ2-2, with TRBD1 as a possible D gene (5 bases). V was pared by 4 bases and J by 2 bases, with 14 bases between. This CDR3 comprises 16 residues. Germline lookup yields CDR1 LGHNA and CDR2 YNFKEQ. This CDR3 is CASSLLFGHNTGELFF. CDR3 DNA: TGTGCCAGCAGCCTCCTTTTCGGACATAACACCGGGGAGCTGTTTTTT.

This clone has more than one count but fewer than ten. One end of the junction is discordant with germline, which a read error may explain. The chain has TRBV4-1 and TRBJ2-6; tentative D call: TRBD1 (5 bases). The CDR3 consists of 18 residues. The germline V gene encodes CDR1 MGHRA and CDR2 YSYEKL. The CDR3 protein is CASSQGSALGSGANGLTF. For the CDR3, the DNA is TGCGCCAGCAGCCAAGGGTCGGCCTTGGGCTCTGGGGCCAACGGCCTGACTTTC.

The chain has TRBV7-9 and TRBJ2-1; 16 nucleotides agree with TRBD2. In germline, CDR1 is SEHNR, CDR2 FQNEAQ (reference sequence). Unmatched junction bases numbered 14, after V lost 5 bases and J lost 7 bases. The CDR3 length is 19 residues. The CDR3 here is CASSPTPGTSGRARNEQFF. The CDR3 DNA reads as TGTGCCAGCAGCCCGACACCCGGGACTAGCGGGAGGGCAAGGAATGAGCAGTTCTTC.

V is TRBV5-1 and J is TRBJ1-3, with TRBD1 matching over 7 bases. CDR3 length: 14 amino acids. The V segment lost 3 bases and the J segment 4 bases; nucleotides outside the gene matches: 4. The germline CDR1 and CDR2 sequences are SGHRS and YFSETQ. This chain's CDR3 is CASSSGGDGNTIYF. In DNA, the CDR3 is TGCGCCAGCAGCTCAGGGGGTGACGGAAACACCATATATTTT.

Here the CDR3 DNA reads TGTGCCAGCAACCTCAGGGGGCGTTGGGAGACCCAGTACTTC. It encodes CASNLRGRWETQYF. This chain connects TRBV6-1 to TRBJ2-5; the match to TRBD1 covers 8 bases. Trimming cost V 7 bases and J 5 bases; bases outside gene matches: 9. The germline gives CDR1 MNHNS, CDR2 SASEGT. This CDR3 region has 14 residues.

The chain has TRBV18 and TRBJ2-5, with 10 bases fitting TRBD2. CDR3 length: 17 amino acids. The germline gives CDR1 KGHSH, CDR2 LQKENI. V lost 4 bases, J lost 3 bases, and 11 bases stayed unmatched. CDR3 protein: CASSLALAGGPEETQYF. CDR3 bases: TGTGCCAGCTCACTGGCCTTAGCGGGAGGCCCCGAAGAGACCCAGTACTTC.

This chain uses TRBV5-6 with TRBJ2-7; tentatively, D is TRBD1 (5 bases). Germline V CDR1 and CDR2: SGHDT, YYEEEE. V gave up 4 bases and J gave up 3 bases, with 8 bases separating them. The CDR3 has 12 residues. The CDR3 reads CASSSRVYEQYF. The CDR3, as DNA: TGTGCCAGCAGCAGCAGGGTCTACGAGCAGTACTTC.

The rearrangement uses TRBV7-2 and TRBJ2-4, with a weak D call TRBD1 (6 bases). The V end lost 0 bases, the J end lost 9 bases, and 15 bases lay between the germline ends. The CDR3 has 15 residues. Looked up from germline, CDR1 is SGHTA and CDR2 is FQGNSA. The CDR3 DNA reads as TGTGCCAGCAGCTTAGCGGGGGCAGGGGTGGCCATTCAGTACTTC. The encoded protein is CASSLAGAGVAIQYF.

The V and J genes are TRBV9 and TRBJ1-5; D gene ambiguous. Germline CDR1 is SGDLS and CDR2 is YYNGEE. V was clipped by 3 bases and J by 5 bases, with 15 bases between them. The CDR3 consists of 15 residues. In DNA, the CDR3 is TGTGCCAGCAGCGGTACGTCGGGGTTTGATCAGCCCCAGCATTTT. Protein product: CASSGTSGFDQPQHF.

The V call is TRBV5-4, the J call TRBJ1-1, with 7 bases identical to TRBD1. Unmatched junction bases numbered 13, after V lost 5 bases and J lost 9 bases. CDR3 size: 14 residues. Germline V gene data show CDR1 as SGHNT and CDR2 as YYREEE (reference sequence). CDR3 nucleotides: TGTGCCAGCAGTTATCCGGGACAGCCCAGCCAAGCTTTCTTT. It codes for CASSYPGQPSQAFF.